The entry that follows covers one T cell receptor beta chain sequence. Samples came from healthy bone marrow donors. Trimming took off 3 bases at V and 6 bases at J, with 16 bases between the two ends. Germline V CDR1 and CDR2: LNHDA, SQIVND (reference sequence). CDR3 length: 15 residues. The data are from a study of cytomegalovirus exposure and HLA in healthy donors. PCR involved 60 Vbeta and 13 Jbeta primers. The table came from immunoSEQ multiplex PCR; TCRdb's copy has only in-frame clones and leaves some out. The sample lists over 150,000 clones; roughly 80% were seen once. The sample was PBMCs. This receptor was obtained from a boy aged 2 to 9 in good health and CMV-seronegative. This sequence joins TRBV19 and TRBJ2-3; possible D gene TRBD2, 5 bases. The chain's CDR3 is CASSMKSYSGDTQYF. CDR3 nucleotide sequence: TGTGCCAGTAGTATGAAGTCCTATTCGGGGGATACGCAGTATTTT. The full variable domain, its missing parts supplied by reference TRBV19 and TRBJ2-3, is DGGITQSPKYLFRKEGQNVTLSCEQNLNHDAMYWYRQDPGQGLRLIYYSQIVNDFQKGDIAEGYSVSREKKESFPLTVTSAQKNPTAFYLCASSMKSYSGDTQYFGPGTRLTVL.